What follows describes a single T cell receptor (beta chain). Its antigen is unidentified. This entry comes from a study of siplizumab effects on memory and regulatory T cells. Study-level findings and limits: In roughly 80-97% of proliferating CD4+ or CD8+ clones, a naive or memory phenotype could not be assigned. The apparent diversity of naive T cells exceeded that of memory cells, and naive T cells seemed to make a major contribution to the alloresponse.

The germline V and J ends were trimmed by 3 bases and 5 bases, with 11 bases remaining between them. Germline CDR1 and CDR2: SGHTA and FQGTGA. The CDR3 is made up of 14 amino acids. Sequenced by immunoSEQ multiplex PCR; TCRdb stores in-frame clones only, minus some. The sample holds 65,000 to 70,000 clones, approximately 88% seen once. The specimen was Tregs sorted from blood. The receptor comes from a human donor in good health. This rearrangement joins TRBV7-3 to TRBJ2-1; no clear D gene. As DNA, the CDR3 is TGTGCCAGCAGCTTGGGCCGGCAACACAATGAGCAGTTCTTC. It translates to CASSLGRQHNEQFF.